A single sample is the source of the 10 T cell receptor beta chains below, sequenced in a study of identical twins (dated by TCRdb to the mid-2010s). The method was 5' RACE. Sequencing relied on an Illumina HiSeq 2000. In-frame beta chains were kept once TCRdb had trimmed the public reads at Q25 with fastp and called clones with MiXCR. One record per CDR3 amino acid sequence lists the most common genes and DNA. The sample table holds about 660,000 distinct CDR3 sequences, of which 8% to 9% were seen once. Approximately 0.96% of the sample is in the top ten clones. The same data also contributed to another study, on yellow fever vaccine responses in identical twins.

Sequencing input: PBMCs. The source of these receptors is a woman aged 18 to 35 in good health.

There are a few counts of this clonotype. The CDR3 DNA reads TGTGCCACCAGCAGAGAGGGGGCCAATGAGCAGTTCTTC. This encodes CATSREGANEQFF. The V call is TRBV15, the J call TRBJ2-1, with D perhaps matching TRBD1 (6 bases). Germline-derived CDR1 and CDR2 are LNHNV and YYDKDF (reference sequence). The V gene lost 0 bases and the J gene lost 6 bases, with 6 bases spanning the gap. This CDR3 is built from 13 residues. Variable domain in full (rest from reference TRBV15 and TRBJ2-1): DAMVIQNPRYQVTQFGKPVTLSCSQTLNHNVMYWYQQKSSQAPKLLFHYYDKDFNNEADTPDNFQSRRPNTSFCFLDIRSPGLGDTAMYLCATSREGANEQFFGPGTRLTVL.

This clonotype was seen repeatedly, ten times or more. The CDR3 loop is CAISEDRGYNEQFF. The CDR3, as DNA: TGTGCCATCAGTGAGGACAGGGGCTACAATGAGCAGTTCTTC. The chain uses TRBV10-3 and TRBJ2-1; 8 nucleotides match TRBD1. The CDR3 has 14 amino acids. The germline gives CDR1 ENHRY, CDR2 SYGVKD. Trimming cost V 2 bases and J 3 bases; bases outside gene matches: 0.

This clonotype was seen more than once but under ten times. V is TRBV10-3 and J is TRBJ2-7; D unresolved. V lost 2 bases and J 3 bases, leaving 5 bases between the germline ends. Germline V gene lookup returns CDR1 ENHRY and CDR2 SYGVKD. The CDR3 has 12 residues. The CDR3 spells CAISENGYEQYF. DNA for the CDR3: TGTGCCATCAGTGAGAACGGCTACGAGCAGTACTTC.

In its sample, this clonotype was seen many times. This sequence joins TRBV7-9 and TRBJ1-1; D ambiguous. The V gene's germline CDR1 is SEHNR and CDR2 FQNEAQ (reference sequence). The CDR3 covers 13 residues. Trimming removed 5 bases at V and 9 bases at J, with 16 bases between. CDR3 nucleotides: TGTGCCAGCAGCGCTGAACTTGAACGCCAAGCTTTCTTT. Translation: CASSAELERQAFF.

CDR3 nucleotide sequence: TGTGCCAGCAGCAAAGACAGGGCTGGATCCTACAATGAGCAGTTCTTC. Translating gives CASSKDRAGSYNEQFF. V usage is TRBV21-1 and J usage is TRBJ2-1; the table's D call of TRBD1 was not tested on the DNA. TRBV21-1 counts as a pseudogene. This CDR3 comprises 16 residues.

To note about this clonotype: A single base separates this from a much larger clone, so it may be a read error. The V and J genes are TRBV7-9 and TRBJ2-5, with D uncertain. Trimming cost V 7 bases and J 0 bases, with 6 bases left between them. The germline gives CDR1 SEHNR, CDR2 FQNEAQ (reference sequence). This CDR3 has 12 residues. CDR3 bases: TGTGCCAGCACAAGGTACCAAGAGACCCAGTACTTC. Protein sequence: CASTRYQETQYF.

This clonotype was seen only a few times. This chain uses TRBV7-9 with TRBJ1-6; 8 nucleotides align to TRBD1. Germline loops: CDR1 SEHNR, CDR2 FQNEAQ (reference sequence). The CDR3 is made up of 15 amino acids. Trimming at V came to 5 bases and at J to 7 bases, leaving 7 bases not matched to a gene. The DNA for the CDR3 is TGTGCCAGCAGCCAAGACAGGGGACGCAATTCACCCCTCCACTTT. This gives the protein CASSQDRGRNSPLHF.

This chain joins TRBV6-2 or TRBV6-3 and TRBJ1-1; 11 bases align to TRBD1. Germline V lookup: CDR1 MNHEY, CDR2 SVGEGT. The CDR3 runs to 15 residues. V lost 9 bases to trimming and J lost 1 base; unmatched junction nucleotides: 7. The CDR3 loop reads CASRTGGLPNTEAFF. CDR3 nucleotide sequence: TGTGCCAGTCGGACAGGGGGCCTTCCGAACACTGAAGCTTTCTTT.

A few counts support this clonotype. J is TRBJ2-3 and V is TRBV4-1, with TRBD2 matching 14 bases. The CDR3 is made up of 17 amino acids. CDR1 is MGHRA and CDR2 is YSYEKL in the germline V gene. After removal of 0 bases from V and 8 bases from J, the junction contained 7 bases not matched to a gene. The CDR3: CASSQEETSGGGTTQYF. DNA for the CDR3: TGCGCCAGCAGCCAAGAAGAGACTAGCGGGGGGGGAACTACGCAGTATTTT.

Only a few counts were recorded for this clonotype. An end of the junction does not agree with germline; a read error may underlie this. The chain uses TRBV11-2 and TRBJ2-1, with 8 bases lining up with TRBD1. The CDR3 totals 15 residues. Per the germline V gene, CDR1 is SGHAT and CDR2 is FQNNGV. The CDR3 coding sequence is TGTGCCAGCAGCCCAGACAGGGGTTCCTACTATGAGCAGTTCTTC. This codes for CASSPDRGSYYEQFF.